The 13 T cell receptor beta chains presented below share a single source sample, sequenced in a study of cytomegalovirus exposure and HLA in healthy donors. 60 Vbeta and 13 Jbeta primers were used in PCR. Using immunoSEQ multiplex PCR, the repertoire was profiled, and TCRdb retains in-frame clones only, with some absent. The profile shows about 190,000 clones, about 90% of them singletons. Input material: PBMCs. The receptors shown here come from a man younger than 40 in good health and CMV-seronegative.

The chain recombines TRBV11-2 with TRBJ2-7; 9 nucleotides align to TRBD1. Germline trimming cut 5 bases from V and 7 bases from J; bases unmatched to any gene: 12. Germline CDR1 and CDR2: SGHAT and FQNNGV. The CDR3 totals 15 residues. CDR3 residues: CASSPGQGLRREQYF. For the CDR3, the DNA is TGTGCCAGCAGCCCGGGACAGGGCCTCCGCCGGGAGCAGTACTTC.

This chain joins TRBV2 and TRBJ1-1; tentative D call: TRBD1 (6 bases). The CDR3 contains 14 residues. V was clipped by 5 bases and J by 8 bases, with 18 bases between them. Germline CDR1 is SNHLY and CDR2 is FYNNEI. This chain's CDR3 is CASSIGVLGAEAFF. The CDR3 DNA sequence: TGTGCCAGCAGTATAGGTGTCTTGGGGGCAGAAGCTTTCTTT.

V and J are TRBV6-5 and TRBJ2-3; D is unclear. Trimming took 6 bases from V and 6 from J, leaving 19 bases between them. The germline gives CDR1 MNHEY, CDR2 SVGAGI. CDR3 length: 15 amino acids. The CDR3 coding sequence is TGTGCCAGCAGAGCAACGGAAGCGCCCTGGGATACGCAGTATTTT. Its protein product is CASRATEAPWDTQYF.

The chain employs TRBV30 and TRBJ2-5; 7 bases fit TRBD1. TRBJ2-7 matches the DNA end more closely, so the J call is doubtful. The germline gives CDR1 GTSNPN, CDR2 SVGIG (reference sequence). This CDR3 has 14 amino acids. CDR3 nucleotide sequence: TGTGCCTGGATTAGTCAGGGGGACCCCTACGAGCAGTACTTC. The encoded protein is CAWISQGDPYEQYF.

CDR3 protein: CASRQAEWETQYF. The CDR3 DNA reads as TGTGCCAGTAGACAGGCAGAGTGGGAGACCCAGTACTTC. The chain recombines TRBV19 with TRBJ2-5, with D possibly TRBD1 on 5 matching bases. From germline, CDR1 is LNHDA and CDR2 SQIVND (reference sequence). The CDR3 is made up of 13 amino acids. V was pared by 6 bases and J by 5 bases, with 13 bases between.

This clone was recorded once. V is TRBV11-2 and J is TRBJ1-6; no clear D gene. CDR1 is SGHAT and CDR2 is FQNNGV in the germline V gene. CDR3 length: 17 residues. V lost 5 bases and J lost 6, with 20 bases in between. The CDR3 DNA reads TGTGCCAGCAGCCATCCCCAAGGCGGTGCTGGTAATTCACCCCTCCACTTT. This gives the protein CASSHPQGGAGNSPLHF. Combining the CDR3 with reference TRBV11-2 and TRBJ1-6 gives the whole variable domain EAGVAQSPRYKIIEKRQSVAFWCNPISGHATLYWYQQILGQGPKLLIQFQNNGVVDDSQLPKDRFSAERLKGVDSTLKIQPAKLEDSAVYLCASSHPQGGAGNSPLHFGNGTRLTVT.

The gene calls are TRBV2 and TRBJ2-5; no definite D call. Germline CDR1 is SNHLY and CDR2 is FYNNEI. V shed 6 bases and J shed 10 bases, with 12 bases lying between them. This CDR3 contains 11 residues. CDR3 bases: TGTGCCAGCAGCGACCGCCGGAGCCAGTACTTC. Protein sequence: CASSDRRSQYF. Supplemented by reference TRBV2 and TRBJ2-5, the full variable domain reads EPEVTQTPSHQVTQMGQEVILRCVPISNHLYFYWYRQILGQKVEFLVSFYNNEISEKSEIFDDQFSVERPDGSNFTLKIRSTKLEDSAMYFCASSDRRSQYFGPGTRLLVL.

The rearrangement uses TRBV7-6 and TRBJ1-4, with TRBD1 matching over 10 bases. The V gene end was trimmed by 5 bases and the J gene end by 0 bases; junction bases not matched to a gene: 6. The CDR3 runs 17 residues. The germline V gene has CDR1 SGHVS and CDR2 FNYEAQ. CDR3: CASSRGQGTSTNEKLFF. CDR3 nucleotide sequence: TGTGCCAGCAGCCGGGGACAGGGGACCTCAACTAATGAAAAACTGTTTTTT.

The genes are TRBV7-2 and TRBJ2-1; maybe TRBD1 (5 bases). V lost 1 base and J 0 bases, leaving 16 bases between the germline ends. The CDR3 totals 18 residues. CDR1 SGHTA and CDR2 FQGNSA come from the germline V gene. The CDR3 here is CASSLGGPSMSSYNEQFF. CDR3 coding DNA: TGTGCCAGCAGCTTAGGGGGCCCCTCGATGAGCTCCTACAATGAGCAGTTCTTC.

The rearrangement links TRBV6-5 to TRBJ2-4, with a possible D match to TRBD1 (6 bases). Trimming removed 0 bases from V and 0 bases from J, with 6 bases in between. This CDR3 comprises 15 residues. Germline V gene lookup returns CDR1 MNHEY and CDR2 SVGAGI. The CDR3 region is CASSYSRGAKNIQYF. The CDR3 bases are TGTGCCAGCAGTTACTCCAGGGGAGCCAAAAACATTCAGTACTTC.

The CDR3 coding sequence is TGTGCCAGCGTGGCTGCGGGACTAGGCGAGCAGTACTTC. Residues: CASVAAGLGEQYF. The chain joins TRBV28 to TRBJ2-7; 8 bases map to TRBD2. This CDR3 region has 13 residues. Germline V gene data show CDR1 as MDHEN and CDR2 as SYDVKM. Trimming cost V 8 bases and J 6 bases; bases outside gene matches: 9.

The V gene is TRBV9, the J gene TRBJ1-3; tentatively, D is TRBD1 (6 bases). The CDR3 runs to 13 residues. The V end was cut by 5 bases, the J end by 4 bases, with 10 bases between. The germline V gene has CDR1 SGDLS and CDR2 YYNGEE. This chain's CDR3 is CASSYGQGNTIYF. The DNA of the CDR3 is TGTGCCAGCAGTTACGGACAGGGAAACACCATATATTTT.

V and J are TRBV6-6 and TRBJ2-1; D gene uncertain. Germline CDR1 MNHNY, CDR2 SVGAGI (reference sequence). The V and J ends lost 5 bases and 8 bases respectively, with 10 bases between them. The CDR3 contains 12 residues. The CDR3 reads CASSHDWHEQFF. In nucleotides, the CDR3 is TGTGCCAGCAGTCATGACTGGCATGAGCAGTTCTTC.